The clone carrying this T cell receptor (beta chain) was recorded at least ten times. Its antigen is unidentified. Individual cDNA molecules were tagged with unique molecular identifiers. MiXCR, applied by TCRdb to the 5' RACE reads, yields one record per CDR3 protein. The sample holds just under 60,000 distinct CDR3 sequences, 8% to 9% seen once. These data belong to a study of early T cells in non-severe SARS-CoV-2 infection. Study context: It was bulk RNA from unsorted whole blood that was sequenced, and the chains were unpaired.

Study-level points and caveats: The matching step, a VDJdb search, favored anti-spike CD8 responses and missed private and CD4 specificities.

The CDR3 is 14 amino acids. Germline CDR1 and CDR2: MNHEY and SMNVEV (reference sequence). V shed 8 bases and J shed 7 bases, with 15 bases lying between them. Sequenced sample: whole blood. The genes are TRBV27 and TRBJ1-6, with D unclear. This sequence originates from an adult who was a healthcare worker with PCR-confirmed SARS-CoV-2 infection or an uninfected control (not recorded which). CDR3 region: CASSRRTENSPLHF. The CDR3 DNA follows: TGTGCCAGCTCACGGCGGACCGAAAATTCACCCCTCCACTTT.